Following are 14 T cell receptor beta chains from one sample sequenced in a study of prognosis after radiotherapy for stage I lung cancer. From genomic DNA, TCR beta CDR3 was amplified by two-round multiplex PCR. Gene-specific primers for each TRBV and TRBJ gene drove first-round PCR. TCRdb fed the multiplex PCR reads into MiXCR, producing one record per CDR3 protein. The sample has about 22,000 distinct CDR3 sequences, about 40% seen once. This sample comprised PBMCs, obtained before or after stereotactic body radiation therapy (not recorded which). These receptors all come from a donor aged 50 or older with non-small cell lung cancer.

In this sample, this clonotype turned up many times. The chain employs TRBV19 and TRBJ1-5; D is perhaps TRBD1 (6 bases). The V gene's germline CDR1 is LNHDA and CDR2 SQIVND (reference sequence). V shed 5 bases and J shed 5 bases, with 13 bases lying between them. The CDR3 is made up of 14 amino acids. The CDR3 protein is CASSPQGIHQPQHF. The CDR3 bases are TGTGCCAGTAGTCCGCAGGGGATACATCAGCCCCAGCATTTT.

This clonotype was seen at least ten times. The chain links TRBV30 to TRBJ1-6, with no clear D. Between the trimmed V and J ends, which lost 0 bases and 7 bases, there was a span of 13 bases. CDR1 and CDR2 (germline): GTSNPN, SVGIG (reference sequence). The CDR3 runs 15 residues. The CDR3 protein is CAWSVGVRANSPLHF. CDR3 bases: TGTGCCTGGAGTGTTGGGGTCCGGGCAAATTCACCCCTCCACTTT. The full variable domain, its missing parts supplied by reference TRBV30 and TRBJ1-6, is SQTIHQWPATLVQPVGSPLSLECTVEGTSNPNLYWYRQAAGRGLQLLFYSVGIGQISSEVPQNLSASRPQDRQFILSSKKLLLSDSGFYLCAWSVGVRANSPLHFGNGTRLTVT.

In this sample, this clonotype turned up a few times. This could be a read error, since a much larger clone is one nucleotide away. This chain joins TRBV6-1 and TRBJ1-1, with D perhaps TRBD1 (5 bases). The CDR3 covers 15 residues. The V gene's germline CDR1 is MNHNS and CDR2 SASEGT. The CDR3 here is CATYSPYFAGTEASF. The CDR3 coding sequence is TGTGCCACTTATTCGCCTTATTTCGCGGGGACTGAAGCTTCCTTT.

This chain connects TRBV29-1 to TRBJ2-2, with 9 positions matching TRBD1. CDR3 length equals 15 residues. The germline V gene encodes CDR1 SQVTM and CDR2 ANQGSEA. J lost 7 bases, V lost 2 bases, and 8 bases had no gene match. CDR3 nucleotides: TGCAGCGTTGAACCTACCGGGACAGGGAACGGGGAGCTGTTTTTT. Its translation: CSVEPTGTGNGELFF.

This clonotype occurred many times. CDR3 in amino acids: CASTWTGSASETQYF. The CDR3, as DNA: TGTGCCAGCACCTGGACAGGGTCCGCTTCGGAGACCCAGTACTTC. The rearrangement joins TRBV2 to TRBJ2-5; 8 nucleotides match TRBD1. V lost 7 bases to trimming and J lost 5 bases; unmatched junction nucleotides: 12. CDR1 and CDR2 (germline): SNHLY, FYNNEI. This CDR3 region has 15 residues.

This clonotype appeared many times. The chain combines TRBV28 with TRBJ1-3; D is ambiguous. The CDR3 totals 14 residues. Germline-derived CDR1 and CDR2 are MDHEN and SYDVKM. The V end was cut by 4 bases, the J end by 0 bases, with 7 bases between. CDR3 coding DNA: TGTGCCAGCAGTTCCCCTCTCTCTGGAAACACCATATATTTT. Its protein product is CASSSPLSGNTIYF.

The chain links TRBV30 to TRBJ1-2, with D perhaps matching TRBD1 (5 bases). The CDR3 spans 11 residues. The germline gives CDR1 GTSNPN, CDR2 SVGIG (reference sequence). Trimming took 5 bases from V and 8 from J, leaving 12 bases between them. The CDR3 reads CAWGGKSGYTF. The DNA for the CDR3 is TGTGCCTGGGGGGGAAAATCGGGCTACACCTTC. The whole variable domain, filled in from reference TRBV30 and TRBJ1-2, reads SQTIHQWPATLVQPVGSPLSLECTVEGTSNPNLYWYRQAAGRGLQLLFYSVGIGQISSEVPQNLSASRPQDRQFILSSKKLLLSDSGFYLCAWGGKSGYTFGSGTRLTVV.

This clonotype came up many times. V gene TRBV30 combines with J gene TRBJ2-1; a possible D gene is TRBD2 (5 bases). Trimming removed 4 bases from V and 2 bases from J, with 9 bases in between. Germline CDR1 and CDR2: GTSNPN and SVGIG (reference sequence). This CDR3 contains 13 residues. The CDR3 bases are TGTGCCTGGACCGAGCGGCCCTACAATGAGCAGTTCTTC. It yields the protein CAWTERPYNEQFF.

The rearrangement links TRBV19 to TRBJ1-1, with D possibly being TRBD1 (6 bases). Germline V gene lookup returns CDR1 LNHDA and CDR2 SQIVND (reference sequence). The CDR3 contains 14 residues. V dropped 5 bases and J dropped 5 bases, with 15 bases sitting between them. CDR3 amino acids: CASSEGTGATEAFF. The CDR3 DNA is TGTGCCAGTAGTGAAGGGACGGGGGCGACTGAAGCTTTCTTT.

Sample share makes this clonotype medium-sized. The chain employs TRBV12-3 or TRBV12-4 and TRBJ1-2; 7 bases are shared with TRBD1. V shed 7 bases, J shed 7 bases, and the junction held 15 bases outside the gene matches. CDR3 size: 15 residues. The CDR3 DNA is TGTGCCAGCACCTTCCTAAGACAGGGACAGAGTGGCTACACCTTC. Translated: CASTFLRQGQSGYTF.

The CDR3: CASSQGGGSIFYTF. The CDR3 DNA follows: TGTGCCAGCAGCCAAGGGGGGGGGAGCATTTTCTACACCTTC. The gene calls are TRBV3-1 and TRBJ1-2; perhaps TRBD1 as D (5 bases). Trimming stripped 1 base from V and 10 bases from J, with 16 bases between. CDR1 and CDR2 from the germline V gene are LGHDT and YNNKEL (reference sequence). The CDR3 runs to 14 residues. Full variable domain (rest looked up from reference TRBV3-1 and TRBJ1-2): DTAVSQTPKYLVTQMGNDKSIKCEQNLGHDTMYWYKQDSKKFLKIMFSYNNKELIINETVPNRFSPKSPDKAHLNLHINSLELGDSAVYFCASSQGGGSIFYTFGSGTRLTVV.

This clonotype was seen repeatedly, ten times or more. The rearrangement links TRBV7-9 to TRBJ1-2; tentative D call: TRBD1 (5 bases). CDR3 length: 14 amino acids. Germline-derived CDR1 and CDR2 are SEHNR and FQNEAQ (reference sequence). V lost 3 bases, J lost 8 bases, and 16 bases lay in between. CDR3 loop: CASSLLGTHGGYTF. The CDR3 DNA reads as TGTGCCAGCAGCTTGCTGGGGACTCACGGCGGCTACACCTTC. Variable domain in full (rest from reference TRBV7-9 and TRBJ1-2): DTGVSQNPRHKITKRGQNVTFRCDPISEHNRLYWYRQTLGQGPEFLTYFQNEAQLEKSRLLSDRFSAERPKGSFSTLEIQRTEQGDSAMYLCASSLLGTHGGYTFGSGTRLTVV.

Many counts were recorded for this clonotype. The gene calls are TRBV7-9 and TRBJ2-7; 7 nucleotides match TRBD1. There are 13 residues in the CDR3. Germline V lookup: CDR1 SEHNR, CDR2 FQNEAQ (reference sequence). Trimming cost V 7 bases and J 2 bases; bases outside gene matches: 5. CDR3 in DNA: TGTGCCAGCACTGGGACAGCCACCTACGAGCAGTACTTC. Translating gives CASTGTATYEQYF.

This clonotype is classed as medium-sized (0.01 to 0.1%). The rearrangement joins TRBV20-1 to TRBJ2-2; no clear D. Germline V CDR1 and CDR2: DFQATT, SNEGSKA (reference sequence). CDR3 length: 14 amino acids. Trimming cost V 3 bases and J 2 bases, with 10 bases left between them. The CDR3 spells CSARGGPNTGELFF. The CDR3 DNA is TGCAGTGCTAGGGGCGGCCCTAACACCGGGGAGCTGTTTTTT.